In this sample, the clone carrying this T cell receptor beta chain turned up once. Its antigen is currently unknown. Repertoires were generated with immunoSEQ multiplex PCR, while TCRdb's copy carries only in-frame clones and drops some. The repertoire holds tens of thousands of clones, with 85% to 95% as singletons. The donors belonged to the 120-subject validation cohort, separate from the approximately 670-subject first cohort. This entry comes from a study of cytomegalovirus exposure and HLA in healthy donors. Study conclusions and caveats: Specific recognition of CMV antigens was confirmed in vitro for a few chains (all CMV-associated). Cytomegalovirus association was assigned to approximately 180 TCR beta chains.

Germline V CDR1 and CDR2: SGHRS, YFSETQ. This CDR3 comprises 11 residues. The V end was cut by 0 bases, the J end by 8 bases, with 5 bases between. The TCR was taken from a man younger than 35 in good health and CMV-seronegative. The sample was PBMCs. The chain has TRBV5-1 and TRBJ1-1, with D uncertain. CDR3 bases: TGCGCCAGCAGCTTGGGGGCAGAAGCTTTCTTT. Translated, it gives CASSLGAEAFF.